The 21 T cell receptor beta chains presented below share a single source sample, sequenced in a study of T cell responses to AZD1222 COVID-19 vaccine. Measured with immunoSEQ multiplex PCR; TCRdb has only the in-frame clones, and not every one. The data contain roughly 150,000 clones, about 90% of them singletons. The starting material was peripheral blood, obtained 28 days after the second AZD1222 dose. The receptors were sampled from an adult who received the AZD1222 COVID-19 vaccine.

The rearrangement uses TRBV2 and TRBJ1-4; D gene uncertain. CDR1 and CDR2 from the germline V gene are SNHLY and FYNNEI. CDR3 length: 11 amino acids. Trimming stripped 5 bases from V and 13 bases from J, with 11 bases between. The CDR3 sequence is CASSTRWLLFF. CDR3 bases: TGTGCCAGCAGTACCAGGTGGTTACTGTTTTTT.

Worth noting for this clone: The sample has other DNA sequences that encode this CDR3 too. The CDR3 nucleotides are TGTGCCAGCAGAGACAGGGCAACTAATGAAAAACTGTTTTTT. Residues: CASRDRATNEKLFF. This rearrangement joins TRBV6-5 to TRBJ1-4, with 7 bases aligning to TRBD1. V lost 6 bases and J lost 0; bases outside the gene matches: 1. This CDR3 is 14 amino acids long. Germline CDR1 and CDR2: MNHEY and SVGAGI.

The genes are TRBV19 and TRBJ2-5, with 7 bases matching TRBD2. CDR1 and CDR2 (germline): LNHDA, SQIVND (reference sequence). The CDR3 loop spans 14 amino acids. The junction had 3 bases not matched to a gene; V was cut back by 3 bases and J by 2 bases. DNA of the CDR3: TGTGCCAGTAGTATCCCGGGACTACAAGAGACCCAGTACTTC. Encoded protein: CASSIPGLQETQYF.

The J gene is TRBJ1-1, the V gene TRBV5-1; TRBD1 agrees at 9 bases. Germline-derived CDR1 and CDR2 are SGHRS and YFSETQ. V lost 4 bases to trimming and J lost 1 base; unmatched junction nucleotides: 14. The CDR3 totals 18 residues. CDR3 DNA: TGCGCCAGCAGCCCGCGGACAGGGGTAGCCCAAAAGAACACTGAAGCTTTCTTT. Translation: CASSPRTGVAQKNTEAFF. Supplemented by reference TRBV5-1 and TRBJ1-1, the full variable domain reads KAGVTQTPRYLIKTRGQQVTLSCSPISGHRSVSWYQQTPGQGLQFLFEYFSETQRNKGNFPGRFSGRQFSNSRSEMNVSTLELGDSALYLCASSPRTGVAQKNTEAFFGQGTRLTVV.

The chain is built from TRBV6-5 and TRBJ2-7; 7 bases are a match to TRBD1. The junction had 14 bases not matched to a gene; V was cut back by 8 bases and J by 7 bases. Germline V gives CDR1 MNHEY, CDR2 SVGAGI. The CDR3 consists of 14 residues. The CDR3 region has the DNA TGTGCCAGCGCCCCTCCTCGACAGGGACGGGAGCAGTACTTC. Its protein is CASAPPRQGREQYF.

V is TRBV21-1 and J is TRBJ1-5; whether TRBD1, the table's D call, matches the DNA was not checked. TRBV21-1 is an annotated pseudogene. The CDR3 totals 16 residues. The CDR3 DNA is TGTGCCAGCAGCCCGATGGGGCCAGGGCGTGATCAGCCCCAGCATTTT. Protein sequence: CASSPMGPGRDQPQHF.

V gene TRBV24-1 combines with J gene TRBJ2-7; no definite D call. The CDR3 has 15 amino acids. Germline CDR1 KGHDR, CDR2 SFDVKD. V lost 6 bases and J 3 bases, leaving 17 bases between the germline ends. Written as DNA, the CDR3 is TGTGCCACCAGTTCACCCAGGCAGCCCTACTACGAGCAGTACTTC. It is translated as CATSSPRQPYYEQYF.

This clone was detected once. The chain uses TRBV6-4 and TRBJ2-3, with 11 positions matching TRBD2. Germline V lookup: CDR1 MRHNA, CDR2 SNTAGT. The CDR3 runs to 15 residues. V was pared by 3 bases and J by 4 bases, with 3 bases of the junction left unmatched. CDR3 sequence reads: CASSELAGVADTQYF. CDR3 nucleotides: TGTGCCAGCAGTGAACTAGCGGGAGTAGCAGATACGCAGTATTTT.

This chain links TRBV9 with TRBJ1-4; TRBD1 agrees at 7 bases. Germline values: CDR1 SGDLS, CDR2 YYNGEE. Trimming removed 5 bases from V and 0 bases from J; junction bases left unmatched: 7. This CDR3 comprises 16 residues. The CDR3, as DNA: TGTGCCAGCAGTGAGGGGACAGCCACAACTAATGAAAAACTGTTTTTT. Translation gives CASSEGTATTNEKLFF.

This chain links TRBV5-1 with TRBJ2-1; D assignment may be TRBD1 or TRBD2 (5 bases each). Looked up from germline, CDR1 is SGHRS and CDR2 is YFSETQ. This CDR3 comprises 16 residues. With 8 bases removed from V and 9 bases from J, the gap between germline ends came to 27 bases. The CDR3 DNA sequence: TGCGCCAGTTCCCCCGGGCAGGGAGTGTGGGTCCTTGAGCAGTTCTTC. This translates into CASSPGQGVWVLEQFF. The variable domain in full, completed from reference TRBV5-1 and TRBJ2-1, reads KAGVTQTPRYLIKTRGQQVTLSCSPISGHRSVSWYQQTPGQGLQFLFEYFSETQRNKGNFPGRFSGRQFSNSRSEMNVSTLELGDSALYLCASSPGQGVWVLEQFFGPGTRLTVL.

Notes on this clone: The same CDR3 also results from other DNA sequences found in this sample. The rearrangement uses TRBV6-4 and TRBJ1-5; D is perhaps TRBD1 (5 bases). Trimming took 2 bases from V and 2 from J, leaving 7 bases between them. The CDR3 is 14 amino acids. The germline V gene has CDR1 MRHNA and CDR2 SNTAGT. The CDR3 region has the DNA TGTGCCAGCAGTGACGGAGGGGGCAATCAGCCCCAGCATTTT. Its translation is CASSDGGGNQPQHF.

The chain has TRBV7-2 and TRBJ2-1, with D possibly being TRBD2 (5 bases). Germline V gene lookup returns CDR1 SGHTA and CDR2 FQGNSA. The length of the CDR3 is 16 residues. Trimming removed 1 base from V and 3 bases from J, with 13 bases in between. DNA of the CDR3: TGTGCCAGCAGCTTAGTTCCAGCGGACGTCTACAATGAGCAGTTCTTC. This sequence encodes CASSLVPADVYNEQFF.

The rearrangement uses TRBV30 and TRBJ1-4, with D possibly being TRBD1 (6 bases). CDR1 is GTSNPN, CDR2 SVGIG, per germline (reference sequence). Trimming took 0 bases from V and 8 from J, leaving 16 bases between them. This CDR3 contains 15 residues. DNA of the CDR3: TGTGCCTGGAGTGTAGATACAGGGAGCGGGGAAAAACTGTTTTTT. Translating it yields CAWSVDTGSGEKLFF.

The V gene is TRBV10-3, the J gene TRBJ1-3; no clear D. Germline CDR1 and CDR2: ENHRY and SYGVKD. The ends were cut back, 11 bases at V and 2 bases at J, with 10 bases in the middle. The CDR3 is 12 residues long. This CDR3 is CAATRTGNTIYF. CDR3 DNA: TGTGCCGCCACCCGGACTGGAAACACCATATATTTT.

V gene TRBV11-2 combines with J gene TRBJ1-5, with D unresolved. V was shortened by 5 bases and J by 2 bases, with 13 bases between the two germline ends. The CDR3 consists of 15 residues. Germline assignment: CDR1 SGHAT and CDR2 FQNNGV. CDR3 residues: CASSRFSRGNQPQHF. CDR3 sequence (DNA): TGTGCCAGCAGCCGGTTCAGCCGGGGCAATCAGCCCCAGCATTTT. The entire variable domain, with the rest obtained from reference TRBV11-2 and TRBJ1-5, is as follows: EAGVAQSPRYKIIEKRQSVAFWCNPISGHATLYWYQQILGQGPKLLIQFQNNGVVDDSQLPKDRFSAERLKGVDSTLKIQPAKLEDSAVYLCASSRFSRGNQPQHFGDGTRLSIL.

The genes are TRBV5-1 and TRBJ2-5; 11 nucleotides align to TRBD2. The CDR3 has 18 residues. Germline assignment: CDR1 SGHRS and CDR2 YFSETQ. The V segment lost 3 bases and the J segment 2 bases; nucleotides outside the gene matches: 12. The DNA of the CDR3 is TGCGCCAGCAGCTCGGGAACTAGCGGGGGCAAGGATCAAGAGACCCAGTACTTC. It translates to CASSSGTSGGKDQETQYF.

The V and J genes are TRBV11-2 and TRBJ1-1, with a possible D match to TRBD1 (5 bases). The CDR3 is 13 amino acids. CDR1 and CDR2 (germline): SGHAT, FQNNGV. With 1 base removed from V and 11 bases from J, the gap between germline ends came to 14 bases. CDR3 in DNA: TGTGCCAGCAGCTTAGCGGGACCCCCCGGGGCTTTCTTT. Protein product: CASSLAGPPGAFF.

CDR3 sequence (DNA): TGTGCCAGCAGTCAAAACAGGGGTTTCGCGGACGGGGAGCTGTTTTTT. Translation gives CASSQNRGFADGELFF. The gene calls are TRBV27 and TRBJ2-2; 7 nucleotides line up with TRBD1. J lost 7 bases, V lost 5 bases, and 13 bases had no gene match. This CDR3 has 16 amino acids. Germline CDR1 is MNHEY and CDR2 is SMNVEV (reference sequence).

The chain links TRBV12-2 to TRBJ2-4. TRBV12-2 is shown as a pseudogene. CDR3 size: 15 residues. The CDR3 loop reads CASRLEQGGNSIQYF. The CDR3 DNA sequence: TGTGCAAGTCGCTTAGAACAGGGAGGCAACAGCATTCAGTACTTC.

The J gene is TRBJ1-2, the V gene TRBV2; no definite D call. Germline CDR1 is SNHLY and CDR2 is FYNNEI. The CDR3 totals 14 residues. Trimming took off 3 bases at V and 8 bases at J, with 16 bases between the two ends. CDR3 sequence: CASSDRLSIRGYTF. CDR3 bases: TGTGCCAGCAGTGACAGGTTATCAATTAGGGGCTACACCTTC.

The V call is TRBV9, the J call TRBJ2-7; the D gene is possibly TRBD2 (5 bases). The germline V gene encodes CDR1 SGDLS and CDR2 YYNGEE. Between the trimmed V and J ends, which lost 0 bases and 7 bases, there was a span of 17 bases. The CDR3 is 15 amino acids. CDR3 in amino acids: CASSVAGTESGEQYF. CDR3 bases: TGTGCCAGCAGCGTAGCCGGTACGGAGTCGGGGGAGCAGTACTTC.